This section outlines one T cell receptor beta chain sequence together with its context. These data are taken from a study of blood T cell repertoires in COVID-19. Individuals aged about 18 to 90 years were recruited from fewer than 30 US areas. The V gene's germline CDR1 is MNHEY and CDR2 SVGAGI. The CDR3 runs 15 residues. V lost 4 bases and J lost 0; bases outside the gene matches: 5. Measured with immunoSEQ multiplex PCR; TCRdb has only the in-frame clones, and not every one. The sample lists 240,000 or so clones; 80% to 90% were seen once. The sequence derives from a man in his fifties or sixties who had been exposed to COVID-19. V gene TRBV6-5 combines with J gene TRBJ1-1, with 7 positions matching TRBD1. The sequenced material came from PBMCs or T cells enriched from blood (not recorded which). CDR3 sequence reads: CASSLGGWVNTEAFF. As DNA, the CDR3 is TGTGCCAGCAGTTTAGGGGGCTGGGTGAACACTGAAGCTTTCTTT.